A single sample is the source of the 29 T cell receptor beta chains below, sequenced in a study of T cells in localized non-small cell lung cancer. Profiling relied on immunoSEQ multiplex PCR, and the TCRdb table lists in-frame clones only, not all of them. Of 70,000 to 80,000 clones in the sample, more than 75% were seen once. Sequences were derived from peripheral blood, sampled before any cancer treatment. The receptors here all came from a woman aged 40-70 years with stage I squamous cell lung carcinoma.

This chain connects TRBV5-4 to TRBJ1-2; D gene unclear. The germline V and J ends were trimmed by 4 bases and 6 bases, with 22 bases remaining between them. The length of the CDR3 is 16 residues. CDR1 and CDR2 from the germline V gene are SGHNT and YYREEE (reference sequence). CDR3 amino acids: CASSPSWGPGTNGYTF. As DNA, the CDR3 is TGTGCCAGCAGCCCGTCGTGGGGTCCGGGAACCAATGGCTACACCTTC.

The chain couples TRBV6-1 to TRBJ1-2; no definite D call. The germline V gene has CDR1 MNHNS and CDR2 SASEGT. CDR3 length: 15 amino acids. V lost 8 bases, J lost 4 bases, and 20 bases lay in between. CDR3 amino acids: CASVNPGPSGYGYTF. DNA of the CDR3: TGTGCCAGCGTAAACCCTGGACCCTCCGGCTATGGCTACACCTTC.

This chain joins TRBV10-2 and TRBJ2-2; 8 nucleotides line up with TRBD2. This CDR3 is 15 amino acids long. Trimming cost V 6 bases and J 3 bases; bases outside gene matches: 6. Per germline, CDR1 WSHSY and CDR2 SAAADI. The DNA of the CDR3 is TGCGCCAGCAGATCCGGGGGGGCCCACACCGGGGAGCTGTTTTTT. Translated: CASRSGGAHTGELFF.

V gene TRBV14 combines with J gene TRBJ1-2; the D is unclear. Trimming shortened V by 1 base and J by 5 bases, and 5 bases separated the two germline ends. CDR3 size: 12 residues. Germline CDR1 and CDR2: SGHDN and FVKESK. The CDR3 here is CASSQAGYGYTF. The CDR3 nucleotides are TGTGCCAGCAGCCAAGCGGGATATGGCTACACCTTC.

As regards this clone: Because the CDR3 is missing its conserved closing phenylalanine or tryptophan, this is likely a read error. The rearrangement links TRBV7-9 to TRBJ1-5, with 8 bases aligning to TRBD1. Unmatched junction bases numbered 0, after V lost 1 base and J lost 4 bases. Germline assignment: CDR1 SEHNR and CDR2 FQNEAQ (reference sequence). The CDR3 sequence is 14 residues long. This chain's CDR3 is CASSLGTGNQPQHL. The CDR3, as DNA: TGTGCCAGCAGCTTAGGGACAGGGAATCAGCCCCAGCATCTT.

The chain has TRBV5-4 and TRBJ2-3, with 14 bases that match TRBD2. V lost 4 bases to trimming and J lost 4 bases; unmatched junction nucleotides: 8. The CDR3 covers 17 residues. Per germline, CDR1 SGHNT and CDR2 YYREEE (reference sequence). The CDR3 loop reads CASSQPGLAGGADTQYF. The CDR3, as DNA: TGTGCCAGCAGCCAGCCAGGACTAGCGGGGGGCGCAGATACGCAGTATTTT.

This chain joins TRBV5-6 and TRBJ2-6; D is unclear. Germline V gives CDR1 SGHDT, CDR2 YYEEEE. The CDR3 extends over 17 amino acids. V was pared by 1 base and J by 0 bases, with 11 bases between. CDR3 amino acids: CASSLWSGRSGANVLTF. The CDR3 region has the DNA TGTGCCAGCAGCTTGTGGTCAGGACGCTCTGGGGCCAACGTCCTGACTTTC.

There are a few counts of this clone. The V and J genes are TRBV18 and TRBJ1-1, with 7 bases fitting TRBD1. Germline CDR1 reads KGHSH; CDR2 reads LQKENI. J was trimmed by 1 base and V by 6 bases; bases with no gene match: 11. The CDR3 covers 16 residues. The CDR3, as DNA: TGTGCCAGCTCCCACGACAGGGCGGTATCGAACACTGAAGCTTTCTTT. As protein: CASSHDRAVSNTEAFF. The variable domain in full, completed from reference TRBV18 and TRBJ1-1, reads NAGVMQNPRHLVRRRGQEARLRCSPMKGHSHVYWYRQLPEEGLKFMVYLQKENIIDESGMPKERFSAEFPKEGPSILRIQQVVRGDSAAYFCASSHDRAVSNTEAFFGQGTRLTVV.

The CDR3 region has the DNA TGTGCCAGCAGTGGACAGGGAAACACCATATATTTT. Amino acid sequence: CASSGQGNTIYF. J is TRBJ1-3 and V is TRBV2; tentative D call: TRBD1 (5 bases). Germline values: CDR1 SNHLY, CDR2 FYNNEI. This CDR3 has 12 amino acids. Trimming stripped 4 bases from V and 4 bases from J, with 5 bases between.

This rearrangement joins TRBV30 to TRBJ1-2, with D possibly TRBD1 on 6 matching bases. The CDR3 consists of 11 residues. Trimming took 1 base from V and 8 from J, leaving 8 bases between them. Per the germline V gene, CDR1 is GTSNPN and CDR2 is SVGIG (reference sequence). The CDR3 DNA sequence: TGTGCCTGGAGTGAGGGGGTGGGCTACACCTTC. This codes for CAWSEGVGYTF.

This rearrangement joins TRBV6-5 to TRBJ1-1; D is unresolved. The CDR3 is 15 amino acids. V was clipped by 5 bases and J by 0 bases, with 13 bases between them. Germline V gene sequence: CDR1 MNHEY, CDR2 SVGAGI. Written as DNA, the CDR3 is TGTGCCAGCAGTGCGTACAGCACCATGAACACTGAAGCTTTCTTT. Its translation: CASSAYSTMNTEAFF.

This clone came up once. The chain links TRBV10-1 to TRBJ2-2; TRBD1 matches at 9 bases. Unmatched junction bases numbered 4, after V lost 5 bases and J lost 3 bases. CDR1 and CDR2 (germline): WNHNN, SYGVQD (reference sequence). This CDR3 spans 15 amino acids. The CDR3 loop reads CASSPGQGYTGELFF. In nucleotides, the CDR3 is TGCGCCAGCAGTCCGGGACAGGGATACACCGGGGAGCTGTTTTTT.

This clone has only a few counts. The V call is TRBV6-5, the J call TRBJ1-1; TRBD1 aligns across 8 bases. The germline CDR1 and CDR2 sequences are MNHEY and SVGAGI. The V and J ends lost 2 bases and 8 bases, in that order; junction bases with no gene match: 4. This CDR3 is built from 13 residues. The DNA for the CDR3 is TGTGCCAGCAGTTACCCCGGACAGGGAGAAGCTTTCTTT. Protein product: CASSYPGQGEAFF.

V and J are TRBV14 and TRBJ1-2, with 8 bases fitting TRBD1. CDR1 and CDR2 (germline): SGHDN, FVKESK. The length of the CDR3 is 14 residues. The V gene end was trimmed by 4 bases and the J gene end by 5 bases; junction bases not matched to a gene: 6. The CDR3 here is CASSPVRQGYGYTF. The CDR3 coding sequence is TGTGCCAGCAGCCCAGTTAGACAGGGGTATGGCTACACCTTC.

The chain uses TRBV27 and TRBJ1-4, with D possibly matching TRBD1 (5 bases). Between the trimmed V and J ends, which lost 5 bases and 11 bases, there was a span of 12 bases. CDR1 MNHEY and CDR2 SMNVEV come from the germline V gene (reference sequence). The CDR3 extends over 12 amino acids. The CDR3 DNA is TGTGCCAGCAGTGACCCCTGGGGGAAACTGTTTTTT. It is translated as CASSDPWGKLFF.

The chain is built from TRBV5-1 and TRBJ2-5; a possible D gene is TRBD2 (6 bases). The V gene lost 3 bases and the J gene lost 9 bases, with 24 bases spanning the gap. The length of the CDR3 is 16 residues. Germline V gives CDR1 SGHRS, CDR2 YFSETQ. The CDR3, as DNA: TGCGCCAGCAGCTCCATTCTCCCCCGACTAGTGGGGGCCCAGTACTTC. Translated: CASSSILPRLVGAQYF. The complete variable domain, with remaining parts taken from reference TRBV5-1 and TRBJ2-5, reads KAGVTQTPRYLIKTRGQQVTLSCSPISGHRSVSWYQQTPGQGLQFLFEYFSETQRNKGNFPGRFSGRQFSNSRSEMNVSTLELGDSALYLCASSSILPRLVGAQYFGPGTRLLVL.

A few counts support this clone. The rearrangement uses TRBV6-1 and TRBJ1-2; 8 bases line up with TRBD1. Germline CDR1 MNHNS, CDR2 SASEGT. The CDR3 has 13 amino acids. The junction had 6 bases not matched to a gene; V was cut back by 8 bases and J by 4 bases. CDR3 residues: CASGRTGLYGYTF. CDR3 in DNA: TGTGCCAGCGGCAGGACAGGGCTCTATGGCTACACCTTC.

The chain uses TRBV6-5 and TRBJ2-5; weak D call: TRBD2 (5 bases). The closer fit of TRBJ2-7 to the DNA end suggests the J call may be wrong. Per the germline V gene, CDR1 is MNHEY and CDR2 is SVGAGI. CDR3 size: 11 residues. DNA for the CDR3: TGTGCCAGCGGACCCGGGGTCGAGCAGTACTTC. Its translation is CASGPGVEQYF.

V gene TRBV7-6 combines with J gene TRBJ1-3, with D unresolved. Between the trimmed V and J ends, which lost 2 bases and 0 bases, there was a span of 8 bases. Germline-derived CDR1 and CDR2 are SGHVS and FNYEAQ. The CDR3 totals 15 residues. CDR3 protein: CASSLSRASGNTIYF. CDR3 DNA sequence: TGTGCCAGCAGCTTATCCCGGGCCTCTGGAAACACCATATATTTT.

The V gene is TRBV5-1, the J gene TRBJ2-3, with 7 bases aligning to TRBD2. There are 18 residues in the CDR3. J lost 1 base, V lost 5 bases, and 16 bases had no gene match. Germline V gene lookup returns CDR1 SGHRS and CDR2 YFSETQ. CDR3 DNA sequence: TGCGCCAGCAGTTCCGAATATGGGCGGGGGACGGGCACAGATACGCAGTATTTT. This sequence encodes CASSSEYGRGTGTDTQYF.

This clone came up a few times. A junction boundary mismatches the germline segment, possibly from a read error. The chain recombines TRBV7-7 with TRBJ1-1; D unclear. The germline V gene encodes CDR1 SSHAT and CDR2 FNYEAQ (reference sequence). The CDR3 has 13 amino acids. CDR3 sequence: CASSLDGSTEAFF. The CDR3 DNA reads TGTGCTAGCAGCTTAGATGGTTCTACTGAAGCTTTCTTT.

The V call is TRBV2, the J call TRBJ1-6, with 8 nucleotides matching TRBD1. The CDR3 runs 13 residues. The V gene's germline CDR1 is SNHLY and CDR2 FYNNEI. The J segment lost 10 bases and the V segment lost 8 bases, leaving 7 bases of the junction unmatched. The CDR3 reads CASHDRGASPLHF. The CDR3 DNA follows: TGTGCCAGCCACGACAGGGGAGCATCACCCCTCCACTTT.

The CDR3 nucleotides are TGTGCCAGCAGCTTGGGACAGGGAGGATCGTTTGGCTACACCTTC. Translating gives CASSLGQGGSFGYTF. The chain has TRBV5-6 and TRBJ1-2; 7 nucleotides line up with TRBD1. CDR1 is SGHDT and CDR2 is YYEEEE in the germline V gene. With V trimmed by 0 bases and J by 7 bases, 9 bases remained unmatched. There are 15 residues in the CDR3.

The gene calls are TRBV9 and TRBJ1-2; D may be TRBD1 (5 bases). Between the trimmed V and J ends, which lost 0 bases and 8 bases, there was a span of 8 bases. The CDR3 has 12 amino acids. Germline-derived CDR1 and CDR2 are SGDLS and YYNGEE. The CDR3 sequence: CASSVGQRGYTF. The CDR3 nucleotides read TGTGCCAGCAGCGTAGGACAGCGGGGCTACACCTTC.

The rearrangement uses TRBV5-4 and TRBJ1-1, with D perhaps TRBD1 (5 bases). V lost 1 base and J 2 bases, leaving 9 bases between the germline ends. The CDR3 sequence is 14 residues long. The germline CDR1 and CDR2 sequences are SGHNT and YYREEE (reference sequence). CDR3: CASSLRGFNTEAFF. DNA for the CDR3: TGTGCCAGCAGCTTGAGGGGATTCAACACTGAAGCTTTCTTT.

The J gene is TRBJ2-2, the V gene TRBV7-3; possibly TRBD2 for D (6 bases). Trimming stripped 7 bases from V and 4 bases from J, with 13 bases between. Germline loops: CDR1 SGHTA, CDR2 FQGTGA. The CDR3 extends over 14 amino acids. The CDR3 DNA reads TGTGCCAGCACCTTTGGAGGGGTCACCGGGGAGCTGTTTTTT. Protein: CASTFGGVTGELFF.

CDR3 sequence (DNA): TGTGCCAGCAGCCCAAATTGGGGACGGAGCAGCTCCTACGAGCAGTACTTC. The encoded protein is CASSPNWGRSSSYEQYF. The rearrangement links TRBV4-2 to TRBJ2-7; D tentatively fits TRBD1 or TRBD2 (5 bases each). Trimming left V 4 bases short and J 0 bases short, with 19 bases between. The CDR3 consists of 17 residues. In germline, CDR1 is LGHNA, CDR2 YNFKEQ.

The genes are TRBV5-1 and TRBJ1-1, with TRBD1 as a possible D gene (5 bases). Deletions cut 2 bases from V and 1 base from J, with 9 bases between. This CDR3 contains 14 residues. Germline V gene lookup returns CDR1 SGHRS and CDR2 YFSETQ. CDR3 DNA: TGCGCCAGCAGCTTCCAGGGTGGGAACACTGAAGCTTTCTTT. It yields the protein CASSFQGGNTEAFF.

The rearrangement links TRBV5-1 to TRBJ2-2; D perhaps matches TRBD1 (6 bases). V was cut by 4 bases and J by 6 bases, with 13 bases left in between. Per the germline V gene, CDR1 is SGHRS and CDR2 is YFSETQ. This CDR3 has 14 amino acids. The CDR3 is CASSENTGSGELFF. The DNA of the CDR3 is TGCGCCAGCAGCGAAAATACAGGGTCCGGGGAGCTGTTTTTT.